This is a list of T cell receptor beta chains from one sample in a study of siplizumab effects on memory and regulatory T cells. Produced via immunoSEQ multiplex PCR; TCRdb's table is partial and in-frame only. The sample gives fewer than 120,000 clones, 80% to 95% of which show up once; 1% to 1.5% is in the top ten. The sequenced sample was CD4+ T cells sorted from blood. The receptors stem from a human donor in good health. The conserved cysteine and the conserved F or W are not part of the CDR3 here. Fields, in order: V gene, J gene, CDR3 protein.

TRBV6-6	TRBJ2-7	ASSYPLGKNNYEQY
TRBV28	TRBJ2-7	ASRTGTGSYEQY
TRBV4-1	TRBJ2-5	ASSQDRNYGETQY
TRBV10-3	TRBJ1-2	ATTGQEFHGYT
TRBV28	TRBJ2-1	ASSSYHGDNEQF
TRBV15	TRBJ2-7	ATSRESVVYEQY
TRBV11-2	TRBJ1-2	ASRPVGGFRGYT
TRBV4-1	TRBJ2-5	ASSKGTVQETQY
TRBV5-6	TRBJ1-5	ASSSWDSSYSNQPQH
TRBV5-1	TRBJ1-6	ASSLAGQDNSPLH
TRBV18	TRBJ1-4	ASSLLTLTNEKLF
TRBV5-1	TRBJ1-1	ASSPLTVNTEAF
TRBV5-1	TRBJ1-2	ASSLGTGYGYT
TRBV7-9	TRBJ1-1	ASSKYEAF
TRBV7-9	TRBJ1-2	ASSYSAGTAYGYT
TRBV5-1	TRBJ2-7	ASKAGLAGYSYEQY
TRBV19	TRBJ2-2	ASSIGRENTGELF
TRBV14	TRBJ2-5	ASSQEGRGLETQY
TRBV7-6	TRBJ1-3	ASRYRDSGNTIY
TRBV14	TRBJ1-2	ASSQNTLRYT
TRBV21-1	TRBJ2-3	ASSGNRSSTDTQY
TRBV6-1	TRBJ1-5	ASRGGQVNQPQH
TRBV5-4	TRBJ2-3	ASSWGLAGSTDTQY
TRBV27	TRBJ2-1	ASSFLSGVGNEQF
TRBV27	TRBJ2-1	ASSPWVSSYNEQF
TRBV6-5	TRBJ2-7	ASSYPGTSGMKAQY
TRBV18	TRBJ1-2	ASSPGRDYGYT
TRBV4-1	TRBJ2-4	ASSHPVLTAKNIQY
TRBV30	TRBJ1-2	AWSVMRDRSNYGYT
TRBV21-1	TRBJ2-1	ASSGTGYNEQF
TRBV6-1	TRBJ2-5	ASTQQETQY
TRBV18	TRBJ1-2	ASMGDRAY
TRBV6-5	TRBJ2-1	ASSYFNGGSYNEQF
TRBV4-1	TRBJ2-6	ASSQVQGRTGANVLT
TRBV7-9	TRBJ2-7	ASSLGLGLSYEQY
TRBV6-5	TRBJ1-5	ASSPQGAGQPQH
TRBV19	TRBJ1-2	ALHRGNYGYT
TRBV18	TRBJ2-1	ASSPPNFIASNNEQF
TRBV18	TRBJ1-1	ASSQGPGMNTEAF
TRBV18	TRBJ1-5	ASSGQGPQPQH
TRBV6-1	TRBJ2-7	ASSEGQIIAYEQY
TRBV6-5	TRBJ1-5	ASSYRGGNQPQH
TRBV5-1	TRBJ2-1	ASSFLTSGRSEQF
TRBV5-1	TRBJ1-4	ASSLRGAEEKLF
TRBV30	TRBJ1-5	AWGTLANQPQH